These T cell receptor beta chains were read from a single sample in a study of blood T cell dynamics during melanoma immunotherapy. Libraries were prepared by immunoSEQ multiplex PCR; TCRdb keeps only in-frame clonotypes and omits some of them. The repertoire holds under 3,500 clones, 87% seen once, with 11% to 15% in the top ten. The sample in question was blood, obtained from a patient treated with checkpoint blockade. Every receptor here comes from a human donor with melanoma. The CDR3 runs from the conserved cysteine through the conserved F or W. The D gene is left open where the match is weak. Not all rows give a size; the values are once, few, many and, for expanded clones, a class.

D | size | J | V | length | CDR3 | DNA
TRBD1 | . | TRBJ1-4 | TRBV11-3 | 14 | CASSRQGGNEKLFF | TGTGCCAGCAGCCGACAGGGGGGTAATGAAAAACTGTTTTTT
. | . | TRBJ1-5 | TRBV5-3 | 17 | CARSPHRQDKSNQPQHF | TGTGCCAGAAGCCCCCACCGACAGGACAAAAGCAATCAGCCCCAGCATTTT
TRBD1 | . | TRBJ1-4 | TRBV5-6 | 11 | CASSLARDSSF | TGTGCCAGCAGCTTGGCCCGGGACAGCTCTTTT
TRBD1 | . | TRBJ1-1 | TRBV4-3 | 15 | CASSQWDRGFTEAFF | TGCGCCAGCAGCCAGTGGGACAGGGGGTTTACTGAAGCTTTCTTT
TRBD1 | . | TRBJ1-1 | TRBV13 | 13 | CASSPGQGSEAFF | TGTGCCAGCAGCCCAGGACAGGGATCTGAAGCTTTCTTT
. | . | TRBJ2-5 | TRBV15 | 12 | CATSRGPLTQYF | TGTGCCACCAGCAGAGGTCCGCTGACCCAGTACTTC
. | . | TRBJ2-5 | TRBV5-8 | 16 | CASSRGQPLQQETQYF | TGTGCCAGCAGTCGAGGACAGCCGTTACAGCAAGAGACCCAGTACTTC
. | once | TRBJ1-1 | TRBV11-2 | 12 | CASTMRGAEAFF | TGTGCCAGCACCATGCGGGGGGCTGAAGCTTTCTTT
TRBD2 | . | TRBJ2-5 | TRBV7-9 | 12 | CASSLDGRLQYF | TGTGCCAGCAGCTTAGACGGGAGGCTTCAGTACTTC
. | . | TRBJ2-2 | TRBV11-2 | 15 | CASSLSPSFTGELFF | TGTGCCAGCAGCTTATCCCCCTCCTTCACCGGGGAGCTGTTTTTT
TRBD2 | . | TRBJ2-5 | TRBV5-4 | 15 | CASSQAGAHQETQYF | TGTGCCAGCAGTCAAGCGGGAGCACACCAAGAGACCCAGTACTTC
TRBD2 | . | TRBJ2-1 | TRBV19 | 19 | CASSMTSGTRVGSYNEQFF | TGTGCCAGTAGTATGACTAGCGGGACCCGAGTGGGCTCCTACAATGAGCAGTTCTTC
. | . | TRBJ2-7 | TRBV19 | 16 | CASSNQGGPTIYEQYF | TGTGCCAGTAGTAACCAAGGGGGTCCAACGATATACGAGCAGTACTTC
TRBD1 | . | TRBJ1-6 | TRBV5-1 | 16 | CASSPEPGQTYSPLHF | TGCGCCAGCAGCCCGGAGCCGGGACAGACTTATTCACCCCTCCACTTT
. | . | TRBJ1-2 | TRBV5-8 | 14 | CASSPGRWQGGYTF | TGTGCCAGCAGCCCCGGTAGATGGCAAGGGGGCTACACCTTC
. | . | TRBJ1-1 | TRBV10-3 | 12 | CAISEGAGLAFF | TGTGCCATCAGTGAGGGCGCGGGGTTGGCTTTCTTT
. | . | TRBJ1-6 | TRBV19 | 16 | CASSMGQGIANSPLHF | TGTGCCAGTAGTATGGGGCAGGGAATCGCTAATTCACCCCTCCACTTT
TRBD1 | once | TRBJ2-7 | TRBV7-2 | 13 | CASRETGRYEQYF | TGTGCCAGCAGGGAGACAGGGCGGTACGAGCAGTACTTC
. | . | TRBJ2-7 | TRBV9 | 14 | CASSVGAGDYEQYF | TGTGCCAGCAGCGTAGGGGCAGGGGACTACGAGCAGTACTTC
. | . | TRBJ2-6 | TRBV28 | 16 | CASSLRPTSGANVLTF | TGTGCCAGCAGTTTGCGTCCGACCTCTGGGGCCAACGTCCTGACTTTC
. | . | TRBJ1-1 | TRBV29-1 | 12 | CSVGGVNTEAFF | TGCAGCGTTGGAGGGGTGAACACTGAAGCTTTCTTT
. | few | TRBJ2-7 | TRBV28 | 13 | CASRRPAGYEQYF | TGTGCCAGTCGACGCCCAGCGGGTTACGAGCAGTACTTC
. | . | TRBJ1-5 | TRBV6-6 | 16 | CASSPIGVEPNQPQHF | TGTGCCAGCAGCCCTATCGGGGTGGAGCCCAATCAGCCCCAGCATTTT
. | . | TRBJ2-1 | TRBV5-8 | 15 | CASSFGGMRHNEQFF | TGTGCCAGCAGCTTTGGGGGAATGAGGCACAATGAGCAGTTCTTC
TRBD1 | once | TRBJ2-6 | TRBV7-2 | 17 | CASSRGTGITGANVLTF | TGTGCCAGCAGCCGGGGGACAGGGATTACTGGGGCCAACGTCCTGACTTTC
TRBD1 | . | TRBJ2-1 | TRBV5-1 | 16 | CASSFGGTGIYNEQFF | TGCGCCAGCAGCTTTGGGGGGACAGGGATCTACAATGAGCAGTTCTTC
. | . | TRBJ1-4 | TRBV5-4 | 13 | CASSPGSNEKLFF | TGTGCCAGCAGCCCGGGATCTAATGAAAAACTGTTTTTT
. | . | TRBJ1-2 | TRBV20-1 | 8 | CRDGGYTF | TGCAGGGACGGGGGCTACACCTTC
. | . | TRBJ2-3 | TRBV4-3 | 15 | CASSQNRVSTDTQYF | TGCGCCAGCAGCCAAAACAGGGTGAGCACAGATACGCAGTATTTT
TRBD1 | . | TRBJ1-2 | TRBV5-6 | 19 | CASSMLQGRDESALYGYTF | TGTGCCAGCAGCATGCTACAGGGGAGGGATGAGTCCGCCCTCTATGGCTACACCTTC
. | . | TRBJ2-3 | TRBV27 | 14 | CASSYGSSADTQYF | TGTGCCAGCAGTTACGGGAGTAGTGCAGATACGCAGTATTTT
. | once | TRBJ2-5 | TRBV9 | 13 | CASSVTDRETQYF | TGTGCCAGCAGCGTAACTGACAGAGAGACCCAGTACTTC
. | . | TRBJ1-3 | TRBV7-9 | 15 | CASSFPSGAGNTIYF | TGTGCCAGCAGCTTCCCGTCCGGAGCTGGAAACACCATATATTTT
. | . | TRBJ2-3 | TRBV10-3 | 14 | CAIRGASSTDTQYF | TGTGCCATCAGAGGGGCTAGCAGCACAGATACGCAGTATTTT
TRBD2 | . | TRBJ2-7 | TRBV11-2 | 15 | CASSPRTSGNYEQYF | TGTGCCAGCAGCCCCCGGACTAGCGGGAACTACGAGCAGTACTTC
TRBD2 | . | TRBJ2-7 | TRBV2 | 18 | CASSKDPGTSGRAVEQYF | TGTGCCAGCAGTAAAGACCCCGGGACTAGCGGGAGGGCCGTCGAGCAGTACTTC
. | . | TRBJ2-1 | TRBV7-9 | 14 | CASSLVGGSREQFF | TGTGCCAGCAGCTTAGTTGGGGGGTCGAGGGAGCAGTTCTTC
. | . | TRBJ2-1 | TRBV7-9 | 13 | CASGRENDNEQFF | TGTGCCAGCGGCAGGGAGAACGACAATGAGCAGTTCTTC
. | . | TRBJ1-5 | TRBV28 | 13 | CASVPAGDQPQHF | TGTGCCAGCGTCCCTGCCGGTGATCAGCCCCAGCATTTT
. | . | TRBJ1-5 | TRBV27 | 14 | CASSLDSKYQPQHF | TGTGCCAGCAGTTTAGACAGCAAATATCAGCCCCAGCATTTT
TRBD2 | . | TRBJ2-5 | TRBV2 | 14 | CASRYSGGQETQYF | TGTGCCAGCAGATATAGCGGGGGGCAAGAGACCCAGTACTTC
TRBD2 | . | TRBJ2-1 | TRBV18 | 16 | CASSPGLAGGASEQFF | TGTGCCAGCTCACCCGGACTAGCGGGAGGGGCGAGTGAGCAGTTCTTC
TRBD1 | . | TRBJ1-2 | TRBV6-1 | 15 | CASSGTLDRGFGYTF | TGTGCCAGCAGTGGCACCTTAGACAGGGGGTTTGGCTACACCTTC
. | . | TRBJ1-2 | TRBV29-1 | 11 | CSVETISGYTF | TGCAGCGTTGAAACCATTTCCGGCTACACCTTC
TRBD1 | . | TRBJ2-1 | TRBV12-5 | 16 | CASGLIRTGGLREQFF | TGTGCTAGTGGTTTGATCCGGACAGGGGGCTTACGTGAGCAGTTCTTC
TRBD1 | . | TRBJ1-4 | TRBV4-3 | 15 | CASSAQGAYNEKLFF | TGCGCCAGCAGCGCACAGGGGGCTTATAATGAAAAACTGTTTTTT
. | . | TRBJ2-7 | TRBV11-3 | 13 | CASSLLGGPEQYF | TGTGCCAGCAGCTTATTAGGGGGGCCCGAGCAGTACTTC
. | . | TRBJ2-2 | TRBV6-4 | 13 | CASSLTGAGELFF | TGTGCCAGCAGTTTGACCGGGGCCGGGGAGCTGTTTTTT
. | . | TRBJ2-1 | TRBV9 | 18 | CASSVDQGQATSYNEQFF | TGTGCCAGCAGCGTAGACCAGGGGCAGGCAACGAGCTACAATGAGCAGTTCTTC
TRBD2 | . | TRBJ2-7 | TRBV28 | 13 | CASSSGSPYEQYF | TGTGCCAGCTCCAGCGGGAGTCCCTACGAGCAGTACTTC
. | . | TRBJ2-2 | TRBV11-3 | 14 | CASRFGRGGGELFF | TGTGCCAGCAGATTTGGCAGGGGGGGCGGGGAGCTGTTTTTT
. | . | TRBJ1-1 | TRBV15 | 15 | CATSRTGRRGPEAFF | TGTGCCACCAGCAGAACGGGACGGCGAGGGCCTGAAGCTTTCTTT
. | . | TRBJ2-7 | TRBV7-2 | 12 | CASSFAGYEQYF | TGTGCCAGCAGCTTTGCAGGCTACGAGCAGTACTTC
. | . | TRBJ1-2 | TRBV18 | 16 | CASSPQTQRSNYGYTF | TGTGCCAGCTCACCACAAACACAGCGATCTAACTATGGCTACACCTTC
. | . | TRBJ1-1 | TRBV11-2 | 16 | CASSHLGSGGNTEAFF | TGTGCCAGCAGCCATTTAGGGTCGGGCGGGAACACTGAAGCTTTCTTT